One sample yielded the 2 T cell receptor beta chains listed below, sequenced in a study of response to subunit inactivated influenza vaccine. TCRdb processed the RT-PCR reads anew with MiXCR; each CDR3 protein has one entry. Here the sample spans hundreds of thousands of distinct CDR3 sequences, approximately 15% being singletons. Sequences were derived from PBMCs from blood, sampled 11 to 12 days after vaccination. Every receptor here comes from a man over 45 who received an inactivated influenza vaccine.

This clonotype was seen more than once but under ten times. The V call is TRBV28, the J call TRBJ2-7, with D perhaps matching TRBD1 (5 bases). Germline values: CDR1 MDHEN, CDR2 SYDVKM. This CDR3 region has 15 residues. V gave up 1 base and J gave up 1 base, with 11 bases separating them. The CDR3, as DNA: TGTGCCAGCAGTTTATCTCTTACAGGATCCTACGAGCAGTACTTC. Translating gives CASSLSLTGSYEQYF.

This clonotype appeared a few times. The chain uses TRBV5-4 and TRBJ2-2, with D possibly being TRBD1 (5 bases). In germline, CDR1 is SGHNT, CDR2 YYREEE (reference sequence). The CDR3 is 15 residues long. V dropped 0 bases and J dropped 0 bases, with 6 bases sitting between them. The CDR3 spells CASSLEQANTGELFF. The CDR3 bases are TGTGCCAGCAGCTTGGAACAGGCGAACACCGGGGAGCTGTTTTTT.